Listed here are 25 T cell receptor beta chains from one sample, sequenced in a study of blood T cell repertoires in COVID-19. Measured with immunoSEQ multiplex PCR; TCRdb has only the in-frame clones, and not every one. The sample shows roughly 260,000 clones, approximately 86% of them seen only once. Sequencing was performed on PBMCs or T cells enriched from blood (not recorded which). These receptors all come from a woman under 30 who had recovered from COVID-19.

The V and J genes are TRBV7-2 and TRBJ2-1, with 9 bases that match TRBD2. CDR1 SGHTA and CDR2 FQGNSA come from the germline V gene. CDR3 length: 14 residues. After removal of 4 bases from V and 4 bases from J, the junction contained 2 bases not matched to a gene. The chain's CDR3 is CASSWSGRYNEQFF. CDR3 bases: TGTGCCAGCAGCTGGAGCGGGAGGTACAATGAGCAGTTCTTC.

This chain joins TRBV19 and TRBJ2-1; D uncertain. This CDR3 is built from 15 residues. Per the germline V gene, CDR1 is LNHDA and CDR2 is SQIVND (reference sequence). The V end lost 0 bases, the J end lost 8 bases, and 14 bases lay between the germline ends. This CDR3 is CASSIELLVGDEQFF. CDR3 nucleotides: TGTGCCAGTAGTATAGAATTGCTAGTTGGCGATGAGCAGTTCTTC.

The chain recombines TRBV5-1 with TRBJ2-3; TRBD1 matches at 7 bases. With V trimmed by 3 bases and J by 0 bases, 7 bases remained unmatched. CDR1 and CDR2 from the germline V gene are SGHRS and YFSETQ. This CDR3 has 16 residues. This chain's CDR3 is CASSSQGDPSTDTQYF. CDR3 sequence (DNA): TGCGCCAGCAGCTCGCAGGGGGACCCTAGCACAGATACGCAGTATTTT.

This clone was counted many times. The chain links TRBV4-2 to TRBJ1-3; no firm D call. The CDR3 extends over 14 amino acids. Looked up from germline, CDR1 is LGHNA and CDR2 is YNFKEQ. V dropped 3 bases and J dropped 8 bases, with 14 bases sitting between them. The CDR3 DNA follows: TGTGCCAGCAGCCAGACGCCTAGCGGTCACACCATATATTTT. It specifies CASSQTPSGHTIYF.

The CDR3 loop is CASSQAKTGHSYEQYF. In nucleotides, the CDR3 is TGTGCCAGCAGCCAAGCGAAAACAGGTCATTCCTACGAGCAGTACTTC. The chain employs TRBV14 and TRBJ2-7, with D possibly TRBD1 on 5 matching bases. The CDR3 has 16 amino acids. The V end lost 1 base, the J end lost 1 base, and 14 bases lay between the germline ends. Germline V gene data show CDR1 as SGHDN and CDR2 as FVKESK. The full variable domain, completed using reference TRBV14 and TRBJ2-7, is EAGVTQFPSHSVIEKGQTVTLRCDPISGHDNLYWYRRVMGKEIKFLLHFVKESKQDESGMPNNRFLAERTGGTYSTLKVQPAELEDSGVYFCASSQAKTGHSYEQYFGPGTRLTVT.

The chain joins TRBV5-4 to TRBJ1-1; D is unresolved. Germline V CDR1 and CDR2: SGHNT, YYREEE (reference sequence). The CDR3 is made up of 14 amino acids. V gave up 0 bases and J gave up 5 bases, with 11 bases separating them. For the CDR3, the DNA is TGTGCCAGCAGCTTGGAGCCAGCGGGTACTGAAGCTTTCTTT. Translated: CASSLEPAGTEAFF.

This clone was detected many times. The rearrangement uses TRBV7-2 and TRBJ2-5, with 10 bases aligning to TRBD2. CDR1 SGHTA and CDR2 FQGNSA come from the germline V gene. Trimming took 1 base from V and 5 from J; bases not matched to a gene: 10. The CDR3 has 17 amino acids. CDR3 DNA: TGTGCCAGCAGCTTAGTCCTCAGAGCGGGAGGGGAGGAGACCCAGTACTTC. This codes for CASSLVLRAGGEETQYF.

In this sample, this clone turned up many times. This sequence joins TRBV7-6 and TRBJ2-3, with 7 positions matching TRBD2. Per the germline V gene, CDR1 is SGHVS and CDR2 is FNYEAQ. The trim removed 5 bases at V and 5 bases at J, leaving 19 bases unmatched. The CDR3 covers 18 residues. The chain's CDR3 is CASSRIGRFGGTQDTQYF. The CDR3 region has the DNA TGTGCCAGCAGCAGGATTGGAAGGTTCGGGGGGACCCAAGATACGCAGTATTTT.

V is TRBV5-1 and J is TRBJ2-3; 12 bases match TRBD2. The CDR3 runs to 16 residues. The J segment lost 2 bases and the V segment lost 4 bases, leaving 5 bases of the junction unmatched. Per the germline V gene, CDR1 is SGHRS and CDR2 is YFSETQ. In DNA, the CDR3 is TGCGCCAGCAGCCCGGGGACTAGCGGGTACACAGATACGCAGTATTTT. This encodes CASSPGTSGYTDTQYF.

This CDR3 reads CASSLVQGLTDTQYF. The CDR3, as DNA: TGCGCCAGCAGCTTGGTCCAGGGACTCACAGATACGCAGTATTTT. The chain joins TRBV5-1 to TRBJ2-3, with TRBD2 as a possible D gene (6 bases). Trimming shortened V by 0 bases and J by 2 bases, and 10 bases separated the two germline ends. The CDR3 covers 15 residues. CDR1 and CDR2 (germline): SGHRS, YFSETQ.

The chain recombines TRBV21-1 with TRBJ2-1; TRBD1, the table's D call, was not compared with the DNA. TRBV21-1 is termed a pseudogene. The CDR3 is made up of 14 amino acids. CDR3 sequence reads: CASSKKGHYNEQFF. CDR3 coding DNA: TGTGCCAGCAGCAAGAAGGGACACTACAATGAGCAGTTCTTC.

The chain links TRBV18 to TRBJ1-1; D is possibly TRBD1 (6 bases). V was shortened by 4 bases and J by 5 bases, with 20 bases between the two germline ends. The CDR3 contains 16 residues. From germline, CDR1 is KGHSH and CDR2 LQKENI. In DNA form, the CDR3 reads TGTGCCAGCTCACTCATTGCGACAGGTCCGAAGACTGAAGCTTTCTTT. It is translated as CASSLIATGPKTEAFF.

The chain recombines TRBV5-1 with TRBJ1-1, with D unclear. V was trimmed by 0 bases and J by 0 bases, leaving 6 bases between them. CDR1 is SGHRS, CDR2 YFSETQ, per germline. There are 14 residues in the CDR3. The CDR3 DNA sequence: TGCGCCAGCAGCTTGGGTATGTTGAACACTGAAGCTTTCTTT. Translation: CASSLGMLNTEAFF.

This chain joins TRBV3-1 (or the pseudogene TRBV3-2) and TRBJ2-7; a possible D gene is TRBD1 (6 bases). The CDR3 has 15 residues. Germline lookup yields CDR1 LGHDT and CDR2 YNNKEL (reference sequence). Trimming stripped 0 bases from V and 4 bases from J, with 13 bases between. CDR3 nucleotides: TGTGCCAGCAGCCAAGAAACGGGACAAAATTACGAGCAGTACTTC. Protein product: CASSQETGQNYEQYF.

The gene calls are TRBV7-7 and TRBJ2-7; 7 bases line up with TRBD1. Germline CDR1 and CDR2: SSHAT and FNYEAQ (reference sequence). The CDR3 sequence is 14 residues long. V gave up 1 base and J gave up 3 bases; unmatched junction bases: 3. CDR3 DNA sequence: TGTGCCAGCAGCTTAGAACGGACAGGCTACGAGCAGTACTTC. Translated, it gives CASSLERTGYEQYF.

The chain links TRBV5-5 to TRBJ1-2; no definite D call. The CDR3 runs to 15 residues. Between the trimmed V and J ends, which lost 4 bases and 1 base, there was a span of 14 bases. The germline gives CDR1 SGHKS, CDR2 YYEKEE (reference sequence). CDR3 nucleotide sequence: TGTGCCAGCAGCCACGCGGGGAGAATTAACTATGGCTACACCTTC. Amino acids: CASSHAGRINYGYTF.

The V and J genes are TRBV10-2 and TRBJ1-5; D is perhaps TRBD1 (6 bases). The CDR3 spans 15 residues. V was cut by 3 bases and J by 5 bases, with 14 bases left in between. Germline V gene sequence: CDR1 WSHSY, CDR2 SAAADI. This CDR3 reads CASSDLNRAHQPQHF. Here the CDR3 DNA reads TGCGCCAGCAGTGACCTAAACAGGGCTCATCAGCCCCAGCATTTT.

The CDR3 loop reads CASSQGQGSPYEQYF. The CDR3 DNA reads TGCGCCAGCAGCCAAGGACAGGGGTCCCCCTACGAGCAGTACTTC. The V call is TRBV4-1, the J call TRBJ2-7; 8 bases are shared with TRBD1. The CDR3 is 15 amino acids. Germline lookup yields CDR1 MGHRA and CDR2 YSYEKL. J was trimmed by 2 bases and V by 1 base; bases with no gene match: 4.

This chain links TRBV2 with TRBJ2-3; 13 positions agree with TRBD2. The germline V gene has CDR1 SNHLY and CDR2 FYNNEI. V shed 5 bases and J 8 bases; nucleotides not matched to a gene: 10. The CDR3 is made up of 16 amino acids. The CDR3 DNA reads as TGTGCCAGCAGTTACGGACTAGCGGGAGCAGAAGGTACGCAGTATTTT. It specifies CASSYGLAGAEGTQYF. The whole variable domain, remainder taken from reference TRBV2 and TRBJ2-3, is EPEVTQTPSHQVTQMGQEVILRCVPISNHLYFYWYRQILGQKVEFLVSFYNNEISEKSEIFDDQFSVERPDGSNFTLKIRSTKLEDSAMYFCASSYGLAGAEGTQYFGPGTRLTVL.

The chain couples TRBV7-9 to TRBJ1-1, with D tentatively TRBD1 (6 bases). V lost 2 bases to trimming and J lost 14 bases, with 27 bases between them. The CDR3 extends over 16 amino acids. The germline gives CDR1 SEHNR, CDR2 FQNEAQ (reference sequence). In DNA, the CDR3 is TGTGCCAGCAGCTTACCCGGCGGACTTTTAGAGGACAGTCGATTCTTT. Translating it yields CASSLPGGLLEDSRFF.

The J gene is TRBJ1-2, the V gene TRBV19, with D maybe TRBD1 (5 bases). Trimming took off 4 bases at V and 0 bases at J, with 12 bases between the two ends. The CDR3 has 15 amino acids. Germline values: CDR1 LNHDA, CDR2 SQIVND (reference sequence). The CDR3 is CASSRTSPTNYGYTF. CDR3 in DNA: TGTGCCAGTAGTAGGACAAGTCCAACTAACTATGGCTACACCTTC.

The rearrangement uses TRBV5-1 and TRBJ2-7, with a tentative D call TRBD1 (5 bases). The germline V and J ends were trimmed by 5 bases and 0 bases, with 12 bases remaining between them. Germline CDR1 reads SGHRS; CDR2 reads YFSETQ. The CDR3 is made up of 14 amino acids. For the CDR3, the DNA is TGCGCCAGCAGTGCTAGACAGAGCTCCTACGAGCAGTACTTC. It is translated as CASSARQSSYEQYF.

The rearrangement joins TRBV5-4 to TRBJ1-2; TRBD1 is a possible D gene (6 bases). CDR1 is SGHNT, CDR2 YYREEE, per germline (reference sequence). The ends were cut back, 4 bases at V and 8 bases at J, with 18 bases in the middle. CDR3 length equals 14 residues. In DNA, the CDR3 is TGTGCCAGCAGCCCAAATAGAGACAGGACCGGCTACACCTTC. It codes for CASSPNRDRTGYTF.

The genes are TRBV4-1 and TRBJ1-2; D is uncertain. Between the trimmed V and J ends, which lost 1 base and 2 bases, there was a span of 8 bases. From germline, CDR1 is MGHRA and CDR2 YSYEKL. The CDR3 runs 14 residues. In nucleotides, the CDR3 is TGCGCCAGCAGCCAAGTGTCAGGCAACTATGGCTACACCTTC. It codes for CASSQVSGNYGYTF.

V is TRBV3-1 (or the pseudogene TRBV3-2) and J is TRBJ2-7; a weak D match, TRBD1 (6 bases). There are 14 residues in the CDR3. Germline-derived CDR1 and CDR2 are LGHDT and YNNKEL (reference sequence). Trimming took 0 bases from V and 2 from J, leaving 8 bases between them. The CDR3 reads CASSQENRAYEQYF. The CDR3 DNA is TGTGCCAGCAGCCAAGAGAACAGGGCCTACGAGCAGTACTTC.